The clone carrying this T cell receptor beta chain was counted between two and nine times. The target antigen is unknown. A read error may account for a junction end that differs from germline. Library preparation (for TCRbeta) was performed with unique molecular identifiers. TCRdb processed the PCR reads anew with MiXCR; each CDR3 protein has one entry. Seen here are fewer than 400,000 distinct CDR3 sequences, approximately 23% observed once, and the top ten hold over 9.5%. This specimen belongs to a study of T-cell reconstitution after alpha-beta-depleted transplantation in children. Germline V lookup: CDR1 DFQATT, CDR2 SNEGSKA (reference sequence). CDR3 length equals 12 residues. The study, taken as a whole, reports: About two months after transplant, alpha-beta T cells reportedly came from several hundred expanded graft clones. T-cell counts and diversity were attributed mostly to newly produced T cells one year after transplant. Surviving recipient T cells and thymic progenitors underlay high day-60 TCRbeta diversity in some patients.

This TCR was sampled from a male patient younger than 18 who had a stem cell transplant for acute lymphoblastic leukemia, so the T cells may come from the graft donor. The V gene is TRBV20-1, the J gene TRBJ2-5; 10 positions match TRBD2. The material sequenced was PBMCs, mostly from graft donor cells, taken 180 days after TCRalphabeta/CD19-depleted stem cell transplant. DNA for the CDR3: TGCAGTGCTCGGCCCCTTCTAGCGGGAGTTGGCTTC. Encoded protein: CSARPLLAGVGF.